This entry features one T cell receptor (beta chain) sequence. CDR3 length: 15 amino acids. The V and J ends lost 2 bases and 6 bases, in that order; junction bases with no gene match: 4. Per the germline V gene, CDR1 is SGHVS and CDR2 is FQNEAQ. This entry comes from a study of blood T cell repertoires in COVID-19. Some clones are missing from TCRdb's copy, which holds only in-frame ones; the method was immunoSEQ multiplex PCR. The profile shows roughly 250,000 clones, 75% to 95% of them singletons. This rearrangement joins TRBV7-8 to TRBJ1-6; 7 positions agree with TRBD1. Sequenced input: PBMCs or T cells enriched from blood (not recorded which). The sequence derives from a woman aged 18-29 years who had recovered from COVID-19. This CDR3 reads CASSLQGGSNSPLHF. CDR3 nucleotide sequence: TGTGCCAGCAGCTTACAGGGGGGCAGTAATTCACCCCTCCACTTT. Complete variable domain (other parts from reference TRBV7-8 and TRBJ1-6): GAGVSQSPRYKVAKRGQDVALRCDPISGHVSLFWYQQALGQGPEFLTYFQNEAQLDKSGLPSDRFFAERPEGSVSTLKIQRTQQEDSAVYLCASSLQGGSNSPLHFGNGTRLTVT.